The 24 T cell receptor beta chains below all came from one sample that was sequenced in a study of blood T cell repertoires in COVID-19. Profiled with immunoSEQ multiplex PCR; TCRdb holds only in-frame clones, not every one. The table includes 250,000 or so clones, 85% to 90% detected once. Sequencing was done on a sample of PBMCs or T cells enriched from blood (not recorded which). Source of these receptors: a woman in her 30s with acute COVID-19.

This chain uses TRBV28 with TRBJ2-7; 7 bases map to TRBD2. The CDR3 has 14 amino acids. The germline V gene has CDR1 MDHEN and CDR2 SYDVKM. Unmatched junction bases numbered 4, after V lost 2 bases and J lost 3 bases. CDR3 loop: CASSLAGDVYEQYF. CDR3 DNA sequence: TGTGCCAGCAGTTTAGCGGGAGACGTCTACGAGCAGTACTTC.

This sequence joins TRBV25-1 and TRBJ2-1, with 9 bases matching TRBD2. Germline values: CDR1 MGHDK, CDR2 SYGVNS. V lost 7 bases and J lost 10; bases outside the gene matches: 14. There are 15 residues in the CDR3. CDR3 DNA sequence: TGTGCCAGCACCGCCCTAGGGGGAAGCGGGGGGGAGCAGTTCTTC. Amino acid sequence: CASTALGGSGGEQFF.

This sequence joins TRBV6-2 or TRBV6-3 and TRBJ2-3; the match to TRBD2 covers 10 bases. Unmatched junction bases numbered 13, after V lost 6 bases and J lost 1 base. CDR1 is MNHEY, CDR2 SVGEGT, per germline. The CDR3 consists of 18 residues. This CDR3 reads CASSPGGLGTSGTDTQYF. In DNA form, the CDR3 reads TGTGCCAGCAGCCCCGGTGGACTCGGGACTAGCGGCACAGATACGCAGTATTTT.

The CDR3 bases are TGTGCCAGCAGGCCGCTAGCCCCCTCCTACAATGAGCAGTTCTTC. Its translation: CASRPLAPSYNEQFF. The gene calls are TRBV6-5 and TRBJ2-1; D may be TRBD2 (5 bases). V lost 6 bases, J lost 0 bases, and 12 bases lay in between. The CDR3 runs 15 residues. The germline gives CDR1 MNHEY, CDR2 SVGAGI.

CDR3 residues: CASSLRGGKDTQYF. CDR3 bases: TGTGCCAGCAGTTTAAGGGGCGGTAAAGATACGCAGTATTTT. The V gene is TRBV28, the J gene TRBJ2-3, with D possibly TRBD1 on 5 matching bases. This CDR3 is 14 amino acids long. Germline CDR1 and CDR2: MDHEN and SYDVKM. V lost 2 bases, J lost 5 bases, and 11 bases lay in between.

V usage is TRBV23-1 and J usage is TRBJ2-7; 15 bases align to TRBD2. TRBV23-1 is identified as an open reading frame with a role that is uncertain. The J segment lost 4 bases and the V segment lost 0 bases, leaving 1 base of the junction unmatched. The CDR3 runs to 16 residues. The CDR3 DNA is TGCGCCAGCAGTCAATCGGGGACTAGCGGGAGGTACGAGCAGTACTTC. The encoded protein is CASSQSGTSGRYEQYF.

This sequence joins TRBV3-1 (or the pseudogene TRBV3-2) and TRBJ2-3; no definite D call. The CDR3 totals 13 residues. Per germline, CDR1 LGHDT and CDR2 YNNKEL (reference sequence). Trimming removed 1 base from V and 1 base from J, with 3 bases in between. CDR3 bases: TGTGCCAGCAGCCAAGCGGGCACAGATACGCAGTATTTT. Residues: CASSQAGTDTQYF.

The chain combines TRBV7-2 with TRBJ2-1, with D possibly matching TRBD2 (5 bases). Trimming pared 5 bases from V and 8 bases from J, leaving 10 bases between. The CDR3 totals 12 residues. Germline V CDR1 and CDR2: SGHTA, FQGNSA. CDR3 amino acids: CASSPSSDEQFF. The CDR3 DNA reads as TGTGCCAGCAGCCCTAGTAGCGATGAGCAGTTCTTC.

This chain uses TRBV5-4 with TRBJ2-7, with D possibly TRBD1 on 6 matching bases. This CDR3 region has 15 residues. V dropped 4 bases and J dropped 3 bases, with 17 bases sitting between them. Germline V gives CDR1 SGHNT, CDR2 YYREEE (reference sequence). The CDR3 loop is CASSSSGQTNYEQYF. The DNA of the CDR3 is TGTGCCAGCAGCAGTTCGGGACAAACTAACTACGAGCAGTACTTC. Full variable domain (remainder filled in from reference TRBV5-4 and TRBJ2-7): ETGVTQSPTHLIKTRGQQVTLRCSSQSGHNTVSWYQQALGQGPQFIFQYYREEENGRGNFPPRFSGLQFPNYSSELNVNALELDDSALYLCASSSSGQTNYEQYFGPGTRLTVT.

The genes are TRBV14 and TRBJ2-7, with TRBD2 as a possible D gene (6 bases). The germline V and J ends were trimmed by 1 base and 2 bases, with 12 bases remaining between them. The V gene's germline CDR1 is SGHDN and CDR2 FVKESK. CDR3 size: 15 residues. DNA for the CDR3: TGTGCCAGCAGCCAAGGGAGCGGGTCCCCCTACGAGCAGTACTTC. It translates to CASSQGSGSPYEQYF.

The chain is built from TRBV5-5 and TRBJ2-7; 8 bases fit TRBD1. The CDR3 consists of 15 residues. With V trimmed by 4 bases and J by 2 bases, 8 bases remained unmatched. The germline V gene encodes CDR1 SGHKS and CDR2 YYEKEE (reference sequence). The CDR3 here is CASSQGQGSPYEQYF. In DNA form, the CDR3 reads TGTGCCAGCAGCCAAGGACAGGGTAGTCCCTACGAGCAGTACTTC.

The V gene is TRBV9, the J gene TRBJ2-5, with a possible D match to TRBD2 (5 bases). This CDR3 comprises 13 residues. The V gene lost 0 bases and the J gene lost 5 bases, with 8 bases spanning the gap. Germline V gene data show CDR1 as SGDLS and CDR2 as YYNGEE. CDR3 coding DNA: TGTGCCAGCAGCGTAGTTGCTAGCGAGACCCAGTACTTC. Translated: CASSVVASETQYF.

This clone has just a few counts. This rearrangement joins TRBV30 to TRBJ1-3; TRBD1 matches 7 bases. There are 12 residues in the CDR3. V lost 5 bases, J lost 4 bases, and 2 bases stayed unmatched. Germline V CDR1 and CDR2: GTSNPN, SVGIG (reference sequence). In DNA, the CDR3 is TGTGCCTGGCCGGGACAGGGAAACACCATATATTTT. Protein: CAWPGQGNTIYF.

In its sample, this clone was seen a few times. The CDR3 spells CASLGLAGAANTGELFF. The CDR3, as DNA: TGTGCCAGCCTGGGACTAGCGGGAGCAGCTAACACCGGGGAGCTGTTTTTT. The chain has TRBV27 and TRBJ2-2, with TRBD2 matching 14 bases. Germline loops: CDR1 MNHEY, CDR2 SMNVEV (reference sequence). The trim removed 8 bases at V and 2 bases at J, leaving 7 bases unmatched. This CDR3 comprises 17 residues.

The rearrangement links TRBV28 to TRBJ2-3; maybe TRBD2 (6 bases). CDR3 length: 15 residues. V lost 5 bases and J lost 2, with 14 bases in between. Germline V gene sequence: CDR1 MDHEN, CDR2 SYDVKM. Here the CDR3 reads CASSPTSTITDTQYF. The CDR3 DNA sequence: TGTGCCAGCAGTCCAACTAGCACAATCACAGATACGCAGTATTTT.

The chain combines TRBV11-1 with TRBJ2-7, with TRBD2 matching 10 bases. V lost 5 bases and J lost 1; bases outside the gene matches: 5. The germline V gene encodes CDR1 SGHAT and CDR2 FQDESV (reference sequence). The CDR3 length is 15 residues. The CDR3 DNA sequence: TGTGCCAGCAGCGTAACGGGACTAGCGTCCTACGAGCAGTACTTC. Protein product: CASSVTGLASYEQYF. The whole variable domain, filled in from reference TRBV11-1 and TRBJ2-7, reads EAEVAQSPRYKITEKSQAVAFWCDPISGHATLYWYRQILGQGPELLVQFQDESVVDDSQLPKDRFSAERLKGVDSTLKIQPAELGDSAMYLCASSVTGLASYEQYFGPGTRLTVT.

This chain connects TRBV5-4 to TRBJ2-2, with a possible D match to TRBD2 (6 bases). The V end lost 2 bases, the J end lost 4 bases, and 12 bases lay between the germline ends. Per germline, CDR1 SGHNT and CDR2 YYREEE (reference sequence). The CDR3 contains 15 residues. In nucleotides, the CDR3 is TGTGCCAGCAGCTTTTGGGGAGGAGGCACCGGGGAGCTGTTTTTT. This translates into CASSFWGGGTGELFF. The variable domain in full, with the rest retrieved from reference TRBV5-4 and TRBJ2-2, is ETGVTQSPTHLIKTRGQQVTLRCSSQSGHNTVSWYQQALGQGPQFIFQYYREEENGRGNFPPRFSGLQFPNYSSELNVNALELDDSALYLCASSFWGGGTGELFFGEGSRLTVL.

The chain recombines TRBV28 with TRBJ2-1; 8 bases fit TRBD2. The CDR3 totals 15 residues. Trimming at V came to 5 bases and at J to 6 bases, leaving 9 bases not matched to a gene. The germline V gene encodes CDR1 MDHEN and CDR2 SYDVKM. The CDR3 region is CASSDPGLASNEQFF. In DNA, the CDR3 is TGTGCCAGCAGTGACCCCGGACTAGCTAGCAATGAGCAGTTCTTC. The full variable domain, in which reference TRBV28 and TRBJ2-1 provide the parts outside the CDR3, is DVKVTQSSRYLVKRTGEKVFLECVQDMDHENMFWYRQDPGLGLRLIYFSYDVKMKEKGDIPEGYSVSREKKERFSLILESASTNQTSMYLCASSDPGLASNEQFFGPGTRLTVL.

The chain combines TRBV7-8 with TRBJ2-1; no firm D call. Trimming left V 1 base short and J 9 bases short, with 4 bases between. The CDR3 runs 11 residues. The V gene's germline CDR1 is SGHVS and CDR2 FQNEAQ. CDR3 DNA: TGTGCCAGCAGCTTAGGGGCTGAGCAGTTCTTC. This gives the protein CASSLGAEQFF.

The CDR3 nucleotides read TGTGCCTGGAGTACCTCCGGGACAGCACAAGAGACCCAGTACTTC. It is translated as CAWSTSGTAQETQYF. The chain carries TRBV30 and TRBJ2-5, with TRBD1 matching 7 bases. Per germline, CDR1 GTSNPN and CDR2 SVGIG (reference sequence). The CDR3 sequence is 15 residues long. Trimming removed 2 bases from V and 2 bases from J; junction bases left unmatched: 8.

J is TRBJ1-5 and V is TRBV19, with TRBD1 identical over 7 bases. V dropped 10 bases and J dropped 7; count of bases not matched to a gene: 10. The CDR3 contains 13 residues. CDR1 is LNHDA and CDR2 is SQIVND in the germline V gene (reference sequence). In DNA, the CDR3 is TGTGCCATCCCAAGACAGGGTGGCCAGCCCCAGCATTTT. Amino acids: CAIPRQGGQPQHF.

CDR3 amino acids: CASSSGPTNMNTEAFF. The CDR3 coding sequence is TGTGCCAGCAGCTCCGGCCCGACAAACATGAACACTGAAGCTTTCTTT. V usage is TRBV5-4 and J usage is TRBJ1-1, with D hard to call. The CDR3 spans 16 residues. V gave up 3 bases and J gave up 0 bases, with 15 bases separating them. Looked up from germline, CDR1 is SGHNT and CDR2 is YYREEE (reference sequence).

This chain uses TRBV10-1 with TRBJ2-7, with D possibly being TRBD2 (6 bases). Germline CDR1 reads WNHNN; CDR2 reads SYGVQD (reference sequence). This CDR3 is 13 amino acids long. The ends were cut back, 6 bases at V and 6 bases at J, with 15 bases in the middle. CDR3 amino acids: CASSAGGIGEQYF. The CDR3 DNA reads TGCGCCAGCAGCGCCGGAGGGATAGGCGAGCAGTACTTC.

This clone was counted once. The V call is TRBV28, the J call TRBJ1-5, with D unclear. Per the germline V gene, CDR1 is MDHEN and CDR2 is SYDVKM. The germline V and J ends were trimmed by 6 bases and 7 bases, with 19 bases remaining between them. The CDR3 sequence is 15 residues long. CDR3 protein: CASRNPKEARQPQHF. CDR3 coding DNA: TGTGCCAGCAGAAACCCTAAAGAGGCAAGGCAGCCCCAGCATTTT.